A single sample gave rise to the 24 T cell receptor beta chains below, sequenced in a study of blood T cell repertoires in COVID-19. TCRdb's copy holds only in-frame clones and misses some; the assay was immunoSEQ multiplex PCR. The sample records about 94,000 clones, approximately 84% being singletons. The sample consisted of peripheral blood. These receptors all come from a man between 60 and 75 years old with acute or convalescent COVID-19.

J is TRBJ1-2 and V is TRBV10-3; 9 bases align to TRBD1. The V gene's germline CDR1 is ENHRY and CDR2 SYGVKD. The length of the CDR3 is 14 residues. The V and J ends lost 3 bases and 7 bases, in that order; junction bases with no gene match: 6. CDR3 region: CAISEIGTGSGYTF. The DNA for the CDR3 is TGTGCCATCAGTGAAATCGGGACAGGGAGTGGCTACACCTTC.

V and J are TRBV18 and TRBJ2-1; TRBD2 agrees at 8 bases. V was clipped by 3 bases and J by 5 bases; unmatched bases: 6. Germline V gene data show CDR1 as KGHSH and CDR2 as LQKENI. The CDR3 covers 15 residues. CDR3 sequence reads: CASSPISGAHNEQFF. In nucleotides, the CDR3 is TGTGCCAGCTCACCTATTAGCGGGGCCCACAATGAGCAGTTCTTC.

The chain combines TRBV24-1 with TRBJ1-2; 7 positions agree with TRBD1. Germline V CDR1 and CDR2: KGHDR, SFDVKD. This CDR3 region has 15 residues. Losses at the gene ends were 5 bases for V and 8 bases for J; bases not matched to a gene: 13. The CDR3 DNA follows: TGTGCCACCAGTGCACCCGAGACAGGGCGAGGAGGCTACACCTTC. Translation gives CATSAPETGRGGYTF.

This clone showed up many times. The chain uses TRBV28 and TRBJ1-2; 10 nucleotides agree with TRBD1. Germline V lookup: CDR1 MDHEN, CDR2 SYDVKM. Germline trimming cut 6 bases from V and 7 bases from J; bases unmatched to any gene: 8. The CDR3 runs 14 residues. The CDR3 region has the DNA TGTGCCAGCAGGCCCTCGGGACAGGGGTCTGGCTACACCTTC. This translates into CASRPSGQGSGYTF.

V and J are TRBV19 and TRBJ2-2; D is possibly TRBD2 (5 bases). The CDR3 is 18 amino acids. V lost 3 bases and J lost 4, with 21 bases in between. Germline lookup yields CDR1 LNHDA and CDR2 SQIVND (reference sequence). CDR3: CASSIFPSGSRGTGELFF. CDR3 sequence (DNA): TGTGCCAGTAGTATCTTCCCGTCGGGCAGCCGGGGCACCGGGGAGCTGTTTTTT.

This clone was found once. The chain is built from TRBV11-3 and TRBJ2-7, with 12 bases aligning to TRBD1. The CDR3 is made up of 14 amino acids. Germline CDR1 and CDR2: SGHNT and YENEEA. For the CDR3, the DNA is TGTGCGGGCATCCGGGACAGGGGGCCCTACGAGCAGTACTTC. Translation: CAGIRDRGPYEQYF.

The chain joins TRBV5-5 to TRBJ1-2; 8 bases are shared with TRBD1. The CDR3 totals 12 residues. V lost 3 bases to trimming and J lost 6 bases; unmatched junction nucleotides: 1. Germline V gene lookup returns CDR1 SGHKS and CDR2 YYEKEE (reference sequence). CDR3 sequence reads: CASSWTGNGYTF. DNA for the CDR3: TGTGCCAGCAGCTGGACAGGGAATGGCTACACCTTC.

The chain employs TRBV5-6 and TRBJ2-4, with D possibly being TRBD1 (6 bases). The CDR3 covers 17 residues. V was clipped by 4 bases and J by 1 base, with 18 bases between them. CDR1 is SGHDT and CDR2 is YYEEEE in the germline V gene. As DNA, the CDR3 is TGTGCCAGCAGCGCGACAGGAAGGGGTGAGGCCAAAAACATTCAGTACTTC. Its protein product is CASSATGRGEAKNIQYF.

The chain couples TRBV6-5 to TRBJ1-2; 7 bases are shared with TRBD1. CDR1 is MNHEY, CDR2 SVGAGI, per germline. The J segment lost 4 bases and the V segment lost 6 bases, leaving 11 bases of the junction unmatched. This CDR3 has 15 amino acids. The CDR3 coding sequence is TGTGCCAGCAGCCCGCGGTACAGGGGCGCCTATGGCTACACCTTC. This sequence encodes CASSPRYRGAYGYTF.

The chain couples TRBV27 to TRBJ1-2, with D tentatively TRBD1 (5 bases). Germline assignment: CDR1 MNHEY and CDR2 SMNVEV (reference sequence). V shed 6 bases and J shed 4 bases, with 12 bases lying between them. The CDR3 consists of 13 residues. The CDR3 loop reads CASRTAGTYGYTF. The CDR3, as DNA: TGTGCCAGCAGGACAGCAGGAACCTATGGCTACACCTTC.

The V and J genes are TRBV7-3 and TRBJ2-7, with a weak D call TRBD1 (7 bases). V was shortened by 5 bases and J by 2 bases, with 13 bases between the two germline ends. Looked up from germline, CDR1 is SGHTA and CDR2 is FQGTGA. The CDR3 loop spans 14 amino acids. CDR3 protein: CASSPTGRPYEQYF. In nucleotides, the CDR3 is TGTGCCAGCAGCCCGACAGGGAGGCCCTACGAGCAGTACTTC. Filled out from reference TRBV7-3 and TRBJ2-7, the complete variable domain reads GAGVSQTPSNKVTEKGKYVELRCDPISGHTALYWYRQSLGQGPEFLIYFQGTGAADDSGLPNDRFFAVRPEGSVSTLKIQRTERGDSAVYLCASSPTGRPYEQYFGPGTRLTVT.

The V call is TRBV19, the J call TRBJ2-5; the match to TRBD2 covers 13 bases. The CDR3 runs 16 residues. Germline values: CDR1 LNHDA, CDR2 SQIVND (reference sequence). Trimming took 3 bases from V and 3 from J; bases not matched to a gene: 4. CDR3 bases: TGTGCCAGTAGTATGCTCGGACTAGCGGGGGAAGAGACCCAGTACTTC. It translates to CASSMLGLAGEETQYF.

The rearrangement joins TRBV6-5 to TRBJ2-1, with 8 bases that match TRBD1. CDR1 is MNHEY and CDR2 is SVGAGI in the germline V gene. With V trimmed by 9 bases and J by 2 bases, 6 bases remained unmatched. The CDR3 covers 14 residues. CDR3 bases: TGTGCCAGTCATACAGGGGGGACCTACAATGAGCAGTTCTTC. Its protein product is CASHTGGTYNEQFF.

The V call is TRBV27, the J call TRBJ1-1; possible D gene TRBD1, 5 bases. The ends were cut back, 5 bases at V and 5 bases at J, with 18 bases in the middle. The CDR3 is 15 residues long. Germline values: CDR1 MNHEY, CDR2 SMNVEV (reference sequence). DNA for the CDR3: TGTGCCAGCAGTGGGACTCCCCCAGGTGGGACTGAAGCTTTCTTT. Translated: CASSGTPPGGTEAFF.

The chain combines TRBV7-2 with TRBJ2-4; D perhaps matches TRBD2 (5 bases). CDR1 and CDR2 from the germline V gene are SGHTA and FQGNSA. V lost 4 bases and J 7 bases, leaving 8 bases between the germline ends. The CDR3 totals 12 residues. The CDR3 DNA reads TGTGCCAGCAGCTCTTCGGGGAACATTCAGTACTTC. It codes for CASSSSGNIQYF. The variable domain in full, with the rest retrieved from reference TRBV7-2 and TRBJ2-4, is GAGVSQSPSNKVTEKGKDVELRCDPISGHTALYWYRQSLGQGLEFLIYFQGNSAPDKSGLPSDRFSAERTGGSVSTLTIQRTQQEDSAVYLCASSSSGNIQYFGAGTRLSVL.

The chain combines TRBV11-1 with TRBJ1-1; possible D gene TRBD1, 6 bases. From germline, CDR1 is SGHAT and CDR2 FQDESV (reference sequence). CDR3 length: 12 amino acids. The V end lost 5 bases, the J end lost 8 bases, and 12 bases lay between the germline ends. The CDR3 sequence is CASSPGQSEAFF. CDR3 bases: TGTGCCAGCAGCCCCGGACAGTCCGAAGCTTTCTTT.

This clone was observed a handful of times. This chain joins TRBV12-5 and TRBJ1-5; 11 positions agree with TRBD1. The CDR3 is made up of 16 amino acids. Germline values: CDR1 LGHNT, CDR2 FRNRAP. V lost 6 bases, J lost 0 bases, and 4 bases stayed unmatched. CDR3 DNA: TGTGCTAGTGGACGGACAGGGGGCTTTAGCAATCAGCCCCAGCATTTT. Protein sequence: CASGRTGGFSNQPQHF.

The J gene is TRBJ1-5, the V gene TRBV4-1, with TRBD1 matching 7 bases. The CDR3 length is 16 residues. After removal of 2 bases from V and 4 bases from J, the junction contained 8 bases not matched to a gene. From germline, CDR1 is MGHRA and CDR2 YSYEKL. This chain's CDR3 is CASSQPDRAGNQPQHF. In DNA form, the CDR3 reads TGCGCCAGCAGCCAACCAGACAGGGCAGGAAATCAGCCCCAGCATTTT.

The count of this clone is one. This rearrangement joins TRBV7-3 to TRBJ2-3; a weak D match, TRBD1 (6 bases). The CDR3 sequence is 16 residues long. The germline V and J ends were trimmed by 5 bases and 6 bases, with 21 bases remaining between them. CDR1 is SGHTA, CDR2 FQGTGA, per germline. CDR3 amino acids: CASSPSQGLMGDTQYF. The CDR3 region has the DNA TGTGCCAGCAGCCCGTCGCAGGGGCTAATGGGGGATACGCAGTATTTT.

The V and J genes are TRBV4-1 and TRBJ2-5; D gene unclear. The CDR3 is 15 residues long. V dropped 0 bases and J dropped 1 base, with 9 bases sitting between them. Germline loops: CDR1 MGHRA, CDR2 YSYEKL. DNA for the CDR3: TGCGCCAGCAGCCAAGATCCACCAGGCCAAGAGACCCAGTACTTC. Encoded protein: CASSQDPPGQETQYF.

The chain couples TRBV2 to TRBJ1-1; D not resolved. Germline V gene data show CDR1 as SNHLY and CDR2 as FYNNEI. The ends were cut back, 6 bases at V and 0 bases at J, with 8 bases in the middle. The CDR3 covers 13 residues. The CDR3 protein is CASRQILNTEAFF. CDR3 coding DNA: TGTGCCAGCAGACAGATTCTGAACACTGAAGCTTTCTTT.

V usage is TRBV10-3 and J usage is TRBJ1-2, with unresolved D. Per germline, CDR1 ENHRY and CDR2 SYGVKD. The CDR3 consists of 13 residues. V gave up 0 bases and J gave up 8 bases, with 10 bases separating them. CDR3 in amino acids: CAISESRDGGYTF. The CDR3 bases are TGTGCCATCAGTGAGTCGAGGGATGGGGGCTACACCTTC.

The chain carries TRBV4-3 and TRBJ2-7; TRBD2 matches at 12 bases. The CDR3 is 17 amino acids. Germline lookup yields CDR1 LGHNA and CDR2 YSLEER. The V segment lost 1 base and the J segment 2 bases; nucleotides outside the gene matches: 6. The CDR3 sequence is CASSQGLSSGGAYEQYF. The CDR3 DNA sequence: TGCGCCAGCAGCCAAGGCCTATCTAGCGGGGGGGCCTACGAGCAGTACTTC.

V and J are TRBV10-3 and TRBJ1-1, with TRBD1 as a possible D gene (6 bases). Germline V gives CDR1 ENHRY, CDR2 SYGVKD. Trimming took off 6 bases at V and 4 bases at J, with 12 bases between the two ends. The CDR3 runs 13 residues. The CDR3 spells CAIREEGGTEAFF. Here the CDR3 DNA reads TGTGCCATCAGGGAGGAAGGGGGCACTGAAGCTTTCTTT.